This T cell receptor (beta chain) derives from a study of regulatory T cells in long-lasting Graves disease. The table lists this clonotype with many counts. The germline V gene has CDR1 LGHDT and CDR2 YNNKEL (reference sequence). Unmatched junction bases numbered 2, after V lost 3 bases and J lost 2 bases. This CDR3 spans 14 amino acids. Time point indicated: newly diagnosed GD, antithyroid drugs for less than 3 months. Scientists built the TCR library using RNA that was extracted from PBMCs. Arm-PCR of CDR3 regions with iRepertoire HTBI primers generated TCR beta libraries. TCRdb processed the multiplex PCR reads anew with MiXCR; each CDR3 protein has one entry. The data contain almost 450,000 distinct CDR3 sequences, about 16% of them seen just once; the ten biggest clones take up around 10%. The same sample was also studied in work on T cells in Graves' hyperthyroidism and ophthalmopathy. That source reports: A first-round RT-PCR of the TCR CDR3 used the HTBI primer set. The blood repertoire included most of the expanded thyroid clonotypes above 0.001. The model foresaw ophthalmopathy a median around seven months prior to onset.

The source is a woman aged 25 to 39 with Graves disease. The sample in question was peripheral blood mononuclear cells (PBMCs), obtained at new diagnosis, from a patient treated with antithyroid drugs. The V and J genes are TRBV3-1 and TRBJ2-7; 9 positions match TRBD2. The CDR3 spells CASSQREGTYEQYF. For the CDR3, the DNA is TGTGCCAGCAGCCAGCGGGAGGGGACCTACGAGCAGTACTTC.